This T cell receptor (beta chain) was recorded in a study of blood T cell repertoires in COVID-19. Study summary: Samples representing acute and convalescent COVID-19 were sourced from the United States, Italy and Spain. PBMCs, B-cell-depleted T cells, or T cells provided the cDNA or gDNA that made up the material.

The length of the CDR3 is 16 residues. Trimming stripped 0 bases from V and 2 bases from J, with 11 bases between. The germline V gene encodes CDR1 LGHNA and CDR2 YSLEER. This table comes from immunoSEQ multiplex PCR, and its TCRdb copy is limited to in-frame clones, with some not included. The profile shows hundreds of thousands of clones, 89% of them singletons. Across about 22 US areas, participants ranged in age from 18 to 89 years. Donors in Cohort 3 who had recovered were those with two negative PCRs, healthcare professional clearance, or resolution of their symptoms. Input material: PBMCs or T cells enriched from blood (not recorded which). This sequence was found in a middle-aged woman who had recovered from COVID-19. The chain is built from TRBV4-3 and TRBJ1-3, with TRBD1 as a possible D gene (5 bases). The CDR3 reads CASSQEEGEAGNTIYF. In DNA form, the CDR3 reads TGCGCCAGCAGCCAAGAAGAAGGGGAGGCTGGAAACACCATATATTTT.